Here is one T cell receptor beta chain with its context. The sample is drawn from a study of shared clonotypes between healthy human individuals. Repertoires were generated with immunoSEQ multiplex PCR, while TCRdb's copy carries only in-frame clones and drops some. The sample comprises approximately 980,000 clones, over 75% of which are singletons, and approximately 1.5% rests with the top ten. Germline V CDR1 and CDR2: SEHNR, FQNEAQ (reference sequence). Trimming took 1 base from V and 6 from J; bases not matched to a gene: 5. The CDR3 spans 15 residues. Sequencing was performed on memory CD4+ T cells sorted from blood. Subset given: CD45RA-negative fraction. This clonotype originated in a young man in good health. This chain links TRBV7-9 with TRBJ2-1, with 8 bases matching TRBD2. This CDR3 reads CASSLDGRASNEQFF. In DNA, the CDR3 is TGTGCCAGCAGCTTAGACGGGAGGGCATCCAATGAGCAGTTCTTC. The entire variable domain, with the rest obtained from reference TRBV7-9 and TRBJ2-1, is as follows: DTGVSQNPRHKITKRGQNVTFRCDPISEHNRLYWYRQTLGQGPEFLTYFQNEAQLEKSRLLSDRFSAERPKGSFSTLEIQRTEQGDSAMYLCASSLDGRASNEQFFGPGTRLTVL.